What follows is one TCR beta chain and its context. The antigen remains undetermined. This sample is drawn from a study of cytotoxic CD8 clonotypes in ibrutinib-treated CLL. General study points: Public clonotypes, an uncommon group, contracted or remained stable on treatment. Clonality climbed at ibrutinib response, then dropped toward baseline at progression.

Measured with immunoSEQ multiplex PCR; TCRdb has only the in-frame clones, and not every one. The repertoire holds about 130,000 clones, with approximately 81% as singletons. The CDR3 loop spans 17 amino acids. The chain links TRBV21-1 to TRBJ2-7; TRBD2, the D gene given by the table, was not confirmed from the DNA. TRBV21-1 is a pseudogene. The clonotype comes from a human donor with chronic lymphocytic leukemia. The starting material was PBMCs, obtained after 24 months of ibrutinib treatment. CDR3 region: CASGNPRGGAPTYEQYF. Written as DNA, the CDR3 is TGTGCCAGCGGGAATCCCCGGGGGGGGGCCCCTACTTACGAGCAGTACTTC.